What follows is one TCR beta chain and its context. Its antigen is not known. The junction shows a germline mismatch at one end, possibly a read error. The CDR3 is 12 residues long. Germline CDR1 SGHNT, CDR2 YYREEE (reference sequence). These data originate in a study of blood T cells in healthy people across ages. Study in general: The template switching approach captured approximately one barcoded beta molecule for every two T cells.

Study results and limitations: Lack of knowledge of donor CMV status possibly confounded expanded clonotype changes.

For the second PCR, which ran for about 7 to 12 cycles, a sample-barcoded 5' primer and a J-beta primer mix were used. A tag from a template-switch adaptor with 12 random nucleotides marked each cDNA molecule. One entry per CDR3 protein, called by TCRdb with MiXCR from the 5' RACE reads. This table holds about 2 million distinct CDR3 sequences, about 49% found once. This TCR was sampled from a middle-aged woman in good health. The rearrangement joins TRBV5-4 to TRBJ2-4; perhaps TRBD2 as D (5 bases). Sequencing was carried out using blood. The CDR3 region is CVSSLARLTKYF. Here the CDR3 DNA reads TGTGTCAGCAGCTTGGCGCGACTAACCAAGTACTTC.